The 10 T cell receptor beta chains in this list originate from one sample, sequenced in a study of T cell repertoires in cytomegalovirus infection. Each CDR3 protein is one row after TCRdb ran MiXCR on the reads. Here the sample spans just under 550,000 distinct CDR3 sequences, less than 30% being singletons. Source material: PBMCs. These receptors originate from a human donor in good health (CMV status not recorded). Some clones in this sample may be carry-over from other donors' samples.

This rearrangement joins TRBV11-3 to TRBJ2-4; either TRBD1 or TRBD2 may supply D (6 bases each). This CDR3 spans 13 amino acids. The germline V and J ends were trimmed by 0 bases and 9 bases, with 9 bases remaining between them. CDR1 is SGHNT, CDR2 YENEEA, per germline. CDR3 DNA sequence: TGTGCCAGCAGCTTAGACAGGGGAGGCATTCAGTACTTC. Protein sequence: CASSLDRGGIQYF.

This clonotype was observed a handful of times. J is TRBJ1-5 and V is TRBV12-3 or TRBV12-4; no reliable D call. V lost 5 bases and J 0 bases, leaving 11 bases between the germline ends. The CDR3 extends over 15 amino acids. CDR3 loop: CASSREGGSNQPQHF. The DNA for the CDR3 is TGTGCCAGCAGTAGGGAGGGTGGTAGCAATCAGCCCCAGCATTTT.

This clonotype was counted many times. The gene calls are TRBV7-2 and TRBJ1-1; the D gene is possibly TRBD1 (5 bases). Germline V CDR1 and CDR2: SGHTA, FQGNSA. The CDR3 spans 14 residues. Trimming took off 2 bases at V and 0 bases at J, with 7 bases between the two ends. CDR3 in amino acids: CASSLRGVNTEAFF. In DNA, the CDR3 is TGTGCCAGCAGCTTAAGAGGGGTGAACACTGAAGCTTTCTTT.

This clonotype has just a few counts. The chain links TRBV20-1 to TRBJ1-1, with 8 bases aligning to TRBD1. The CDR3 has 13 amino acids. Germline V gene data show CDR1 as DFQATT and CDR2 as SNEGSKA (reference sequence). V lost 3 bases, J lost 4 bases, and 4 bases stayed unmatched. The CDR3 DNA follows: TGCAGTGCTAGTGTCAGGGGGCTCACTGAAGCTTTCTTT. This translates into CSASVRGLTEAFF.

The V gene is TRBV7-6, the J gene TRBJ2-7; no definite D call. Germline assignment: CDR1 SGHVS and CDR2 FNYEAQ. Trimming shortened V by 5 bases and J by 6 bases, and 20 bases separated the two germline ends. The CDR3 loop spans 15 amino acids. For the CDR3, the DNA is TGTGCCAGCAGCCCCCTGTCTATTAGTGGTTCCGAGCAGTACTTC. Residues: CASSPLSISGSEQYF.

The CDR3 loop is CASSWDRVTEAFF. CDR3 bases: TGCGCCAGCAGCTGGGACAGGGTAACTGAAGCTTTCTTT. This chain joins TRBV5-1 and TRBJ1-1; 9 bases are shared with TRBD1. CDR1 SGHRS and CDR2 YFSETQ come from the germline V gene. This CDR3 spans 13 amino acids. V gave up 3 bases and J gave up 5 bases; unmatched junction bases: 2.

The rearrangement uses TRBV2 and TRBJ2-3; 12 bases align to TRBD2. This CDR3 is 16 amino acids long. Trimming cost V 5 bases and J 3 bases; bases outside gene matches: 6. The germline gives CDR1 SNHLY, CDR2 FYNNEI. CDR3 residues: CASSPASGRGTDTQYF. CDR3 DNA sequence: TGTGCCAGCAGTCCGGCTAGCGGGAGGGGGACAGATACGCAGTATTTT. Full variable domain (outside the CDR3, taken from reference TRBV2 and TRBJ2-3): EPEVTQTPSHQVTQMGQEVILRCVPISNHLYFYWYRQILGQKVEFLVSFYNNEISEKSEIFDDQFSVERPDGSNFTLKIRSTKLEDSAMYFCASSPASGRGTDTQYFGPGTRLTVL.

This clonotype appeared a few times. The CDR3 reads CASSRMGTGDVTQYF. The DNA for the CDR3 is TGTGCCAGCAGCAGAATGGGGACAGGGGACGTTACGCAGTATTTT. The chain employs TRBV6-1 and TRBJ2-3; TRBD1 matches at 10 bases. The ends lost 6 bases at V and 8 bases at J; junction bases unmatched: 11. The CDR3 has 15 residues. CDR1 is MNHNS and CDR2 is SASEGT in the germline V gene.

This sequence joins TRBV7-3 and TRBJ1-6; 7 bases match TRBD1. Germline assignment: CDR1 SGHTA and CDR2 FQGTGA. V dropped 5 bases and J dropped 9; count of bases not matched to a gene: 10. The CDR3 runs to 15 residues. CDR3 region: CASSPTGNSGSPLHF. The CDR3 DNA follows: TGTGCCAGCAGCCCGACAGGGAACAGTGGTTCACCCCTCCACTTT. Together with reference TRBV7-3 and TRBJ1-6, the CDR3 gives the full variable domain: GAGVSQTPSNKVTEKGKYVELRCDPISGHTALYWYRQSLGQGPEFLIYFQGTGAADDSGLPNDRFFAVRPEGSVSTLKIQRTERGDSAVYLCASSPTGNSGSPLHFGNGTRLTVT.

The CDR3 spells CASSWEGWSSIREQYF. For the CDR3, the DNA is TGTGCCAGCAGCTGGGAGGGGTGGTCCTCGATACGGGAGCAGTACTTC. This chain joins TRBV11-1 and TRBJ2-7, with 7 bases fitting TRBD2. With V trimmed by 4 bases and J by 7 bases, 16 bases remained unmatched. CDR3 length: 16 amino acids. Germline V gives CDR1 SGHAT, CDR2 FQDESV (reference sequence). Combining the CDR3 with reference TRBV11-1 and TRBJ2-7 gives the whole variable domain EAEVAQSPRYKITEKSQAVAFWCDPISGHATLYWYRQILGQGPELLVQFQDESVVDDSQLPKDRFSAERLKGVDSTLKIQPAELGDSAMYLCASSWEGWSSIREQYFGPGTRLTVT.